One T cell receptor beta chain is described in this entry. The clone's antigen remains unknown. Base quality data are lacking; no much larger clone is found one base away. The Qiagen DNeasy kit was used to extract genomic DNA from unsorted PBMCs and from the negatively selected CD4+ and CD8+ fractions. Using primers that anneal to V and J segments, immunoSEQ multiplex PCR amplified the TCR beta CDR3 regions. A synthetic immune receptor repertoire was used to minimize amplification bias, and any remaining bias was removed computationally after sequencing. In the original analysis: Repertoire diversity was quantified as the Shannon entropy index using custom Python scripts. Unsorted, CD4+ and CD8+ repertoires were analyzed separately, except in combined analyses where CD4+ and CD8+ sequences were merged in silico. A clone counted as expanded when the clone's frequency after treatment rose at least 2-fold relative to C1D1, and clones undetected at baseline were given a pseudocount of 0.5. Clones with 0 or 1 copy at C1D1 were classified as singleton clones, and clones with 2 or more copies were classified as non-singleton clones. Clones expanded in unsorted samples were labelled as CD4+, CD8+ or unknown by matching protein sequences in sorted samples from the same patient. Diversity changes from C1D1 to C4D1 were tested in paired samples using Wilcoxon tests. TCRdb holds this immuneACCESS table with in-frame rearrangements only. Some clones are missing; in checked studies, unresolved V genes explain under half, and the rest has no known cause. V, J and clone size were drawn from that table, and D and trimming were deduced from the DNA. This sample has fewer than 30,000 clones in its table, and roughly 80% of those were observed once. Together, the top ten hold around 8.3% of the sample.

V and J are trimmed by 6 bases and 6 bases, and the gene matches miss 4 bases of the junction. Including cysteine and phenylalanine, the CDR3 has 14 amino acids. Only the CDR3 DNA is retained, 42 bases long and in frame from the first base. Per the germline V gene, SNHLY is the CDR1 and FYNNEI is the CDR2. The data were obtained in a study of PD-1 blockade in classical Hodgkin lymphoma (dated by TCRdb to the early 2020s). Study-level background: Nivolumab dosing was 3 mg/kg intravenously every 2 weeks, continuing until either disease progression or unacceptable toxicity. A peripheral blood immune signature of response to PD-1 blockade in classical Hodgkin lymphoma was defined using TCR beta sequencing and CyTOF. What the research found in general, with its limitations: Baseline TCR diversity was reported as lower in newly diagnosed patients than in healthy donors, and lower still in relapsed/refractory patients. The study was limited to a single clinical trial cohort, and causes of repertoire differences, possibly disease activity or prior therapy, remained undefined. CD4+ but not CD8+ TCR diversity rose significantly by C4D1 (p=0.0027 vs p=0.16), most apparent in complete responders (p=0.02). Among trial patients, those achieving complete response had baseline diversity similar to that of newly diagnosed patients, while diversity was significantly lower in partial responders and progressors. Lower diversity was seen in patients whose nivolumab began less than 1 year after ASCT, and these patients were left out of later analyses so that immune reconstitution would not confound the results.

According to the study, the label for this sample's time point signals: cycle 2 day 1 (C2D1) of nivolumab. Relapse after autologous stem cell transplantation had occurred in all trial patients, and cohorts A, B and C were distinguished by prior brentuximab vedotin exposure. The trial cohort included fewer than 65 patients with relapsed/refractory classical Hodgkin lymphoma, and each patient had a best overall response of complete response, partial response or progressive disease. In the multi-cohort phase II CheckMate 205 trial, trial patients received single-agent nivolumab. An independent review committee assessed best overall response by applying the 2007 International Working Group response criteria. PBMCs from the trial were collected at three points: immediately before nivolumab initiation (C1D1), and during therapy at cycle 2 day 1 and cycle 4 day 1. Peripheral blood was collected in 8 mL Vacutainer Cell Preparation Tubes, from which PBMCs were isolated by centrifugation and then cryopreserved.

The TCR sequence derives from a human donor with classical Hodgkin lymphoma. The sample consisted of peripheral blood mononuclear cells (PBMCs), taken before the second cycle of nivolumab. Here the chain combines TRBV2 and TRBJ2-1; the central 11 bases match TRBD2. The DNA sequence is given as TGTGCCAGCAGCGTCGGACTAGCGGGCAATGAGCAGTTCTTC. It codes for CASSVGLAGNEQFF.